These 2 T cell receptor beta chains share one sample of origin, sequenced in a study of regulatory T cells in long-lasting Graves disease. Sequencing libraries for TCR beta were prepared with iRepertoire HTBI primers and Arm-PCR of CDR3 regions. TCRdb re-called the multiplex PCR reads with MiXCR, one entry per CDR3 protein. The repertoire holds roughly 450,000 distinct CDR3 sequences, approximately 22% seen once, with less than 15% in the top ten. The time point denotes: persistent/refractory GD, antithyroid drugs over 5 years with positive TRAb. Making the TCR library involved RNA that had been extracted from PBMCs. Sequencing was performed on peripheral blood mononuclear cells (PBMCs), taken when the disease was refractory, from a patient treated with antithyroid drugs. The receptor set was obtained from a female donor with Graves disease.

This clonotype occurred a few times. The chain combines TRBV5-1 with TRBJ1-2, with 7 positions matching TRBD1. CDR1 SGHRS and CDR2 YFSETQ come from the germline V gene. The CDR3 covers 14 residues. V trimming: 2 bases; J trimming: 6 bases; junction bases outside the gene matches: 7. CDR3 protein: CASSFSGQKNGYTF. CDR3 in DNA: TGCGCCAGCAGCTTCTCGGGACAGAAGAATGGCTACACCTTC. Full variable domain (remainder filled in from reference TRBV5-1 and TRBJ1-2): KAGVTQTPRYLIKTRGQQVTLSCSPISGHRSVSWYQQTPGQGLQFLFEYFSETQRNKGNFPGRFSGRQFSNSRSEMNVSTLELGDSALYLCASSFSGQKNGYTFGSGTRLTVV.

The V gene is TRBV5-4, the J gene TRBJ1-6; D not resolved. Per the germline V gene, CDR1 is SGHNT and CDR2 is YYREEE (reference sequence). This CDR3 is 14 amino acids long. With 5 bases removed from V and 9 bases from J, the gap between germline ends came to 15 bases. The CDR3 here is CASRFLGSGSPLHF. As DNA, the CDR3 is TGTGCCAGCAGGTTTCTCGGGTCAGGTTCACCCCTCCACTTT.